Below, 4 T cell receptor beta chains from the same sample are listed, as sequenced in a study of shared clonotypes between healthy human individuals. Method: immunoSEQ multiplex PCR; TCRdb's copy keeps in-frame clones and lacks some. The sample holds approximately 2.5 million clones, approximately 93% seen once. Sequenced: naive CD4+ T cells from PBMCs. Subset of the sample: CD45RA+ positively selected. The receptors shown here come from a man aged 18 to 29 in good health. Some clones in this sample may be carry-over from other donors' samples.

The chain uses TRBV5-1 and TRBJ1-6; D perhaps matches TRBD1 (5 bases). Germline V gives CDR1 SGHRS, CDR2 YFSETQ. The CDR3 contains 17 residues. The V gene lost 0 bases and the J gene lost 7 bases, with 17 bases spanning the gap. CDR3: CASSLASPGRMNSPLHF. Written as DNA, the CDR3 is TGCGCCAGCAGCTTGGCTTCCCCGGGACGGATGAATTCACCCCTCCACTTT.

This clone was observed once. The rearrangement uses TRBV9 and TRBJ2-7, with D uncertain. Germline values: CDR1 SGDLS, CDR2 YYNGEE. Trimming left V 0 bases short and J 2 bases short, with 12 bases between. This CDR3 spans 15 amino acids. The CDR3 DNA sequence: TGTGCCAGCAGCGTAGGTCCAGGAAGCCCCTACGAGCAGTACTTC. Translating it yields CASSVGPGSPYEQYF.

This chain joins TRBV5-1 and TRBJ2-1; possibly TRBD2 for D (6 bases). Germline loops: CDR1 SGHRS, CDR2 YFSETQ. Between the trimmed V and J ends, which lost 1 base and 7 bases, there was a span of 9 bases. The CDR3 covers 13 residues. Written as DNA, the CDR3 is TGCGCCAGCAGCTTGCCCGGGAGAAATGAGCAGTTCTTC. This encodes CASSLPGRNEQFF.

V and J are TRBV11-1 and TRBJ2-1; D may match TRBD1 or TRBD2 (5 bases each). The length of the CDR3 is 17 residues. The ends were cut back, 0 bases at V and 2 bases at J, with 14 bases in the middle. Germline lookup yields CDR1 SGHAT and CDR2 FQDESV (reference sequence). This chain's CDR3 is CASSLAQGDHAYNEQFF. DNA of the CDR3: TGTGCCAGCAGCTTAGCCCAGGGAGACCACGCCTACAATGAGCAGTTCTTC.